Below, one T cell receptor (beta chain) is given with its context. The antigen is undetermined. The record originates from a study of cytomegalovirus exposure and HLA in healthy donors. With 2 bases clipped from V and 10 bases from J, the junction kept 11 bases outside the gene matches. The V gene's germline CDR1 is MNHEY and CDR2 SVGAGI. This CDR3 contains 16 residues. PCR primers comprised 60 Vbeta and 13 Jbeta primers. The protocol was immunoSEQ multiplex PCR, while the TCRdb copy is restricted to in-frame clones and leaves out a portion. Of 100,000 to 150,000 clones listed, roughly 68% were seen once; the top ten hold roughly 4%. Study-level results: Among TCR beta chains of equal frequency, HLA-associated ones were more clonally expanded in a later analysis. Apparent HLA restriction characterized most CMV-associated TCR beta chains in a later analysis.

The material sequenced was PBMCs. This clonotype was obtained from a woman between 45 and 60 years old in good health and CMV-seropositive. The V call is TRBV6-5, the J call TRBJ2-1; 10 bases match TRBD2. Here the CDR3 DNA reads TGTGCCAGCAGTTACGGTCTGCAGACTAGCGGGCGAGAGCAGTTCTTC. Amino acids: CASSYGLQTSGREQFF.